Each of the 10 T cell receptor beta chains below was sequenced from the same sample in a study of OX40 agonist ivuxolimab in advanced cancers. Libraries were prepared by immunoSEQ multiplex PCR; TCRdb keeps only in-frame clonotypes and omits some of them. The table lists about 62,000 clones, approximately 92% of them singletons. This material consisted of CD4+ or CD8+ T cells sorted from blood, taken in a trial of the OX40 agonist ivuxolimab. The receptors come from an adult with an advanced solid tumor such as melanoma, head and neck, liver or kidney cancer.

The chain uses TRBV5-5 and TRBJ2-5, with 7 bases lining up with TRBD2. The CDR3 is 13 amino acids. Germline CDR1 and CDR2: SGHKS and YYEKEE (reference sequence). J was trimmed by 3 bases and V by 2 bases; bases with no gene match: 1. The CDR3 DNA is TGTGCCAGCAGCTTCCGGGGGGAAGAGACCCAGTACTTC. This codes for CASSFRGEETQYF.

The genes are TRBV30 and TRBJ2-7, with 7 bases fitting TRBD2. Germline CDR1 is GTSNPN and CDR2 is SVGIG (reference sequence). V lost 5 bases to trimming and J lost 5 bases; unmatched junction nucleotides: 9. There are 13 residues in the CDR3. CDR3 region: CAWSSGIGDEQYF. The CDR3 nucleotides are TGTGCCTGGTCCAGCGGGATTGGTGACGAGCAGTACTTC.

The CDR3 nucleotides read TGCGCCAGCAGCTTGGGAACGAGCGGGGTTTACAATGAGCAGTTCTTC. This translates into CASSLGTSGVYNEQFF. J is TRBJ2-1 and V is TRBV5-1, with 7 bases aligning to TRBD2. This CDR3 has 16 amino acids. The V gene end was trimmed by 0 bases and the J gene end by 4 bases; junction bases not matched to a gene: 7. Germline loops: CDR1 SGHRS, CDR2 YFSETQ. Together with reference TRBV5-1 and TRBJ2-1, the CDR3 gives the full variable domain: KAGVTQTPRYLIKTRGQQVTLSCSPISGHRSVSWYQQTPGQGLQFLFEYFSETQRNKGNFPGRFSGRQFSNSRSEMNVSTLELGDSALYLCASSLGTSGVYNEQFFGPGTRLTVL.

The rearrangement uses TRBV5-5 and TRBJ1-1; a weak D match, TRBD1 (5 bases). V was trimmed by 5 bases and J by 4 bases, leaving 12 bases between them. This CDR3 is built from 13 residues. The germline gives CDR1 SGHKS, CDR2 YYEKEE (reference sequence). CDR3 DNA sequence: TGTGCCAGCAGTCTGGCCGGGACCACTGAAGCTTTCTTT. Its translation: CASSLAGTTEAFF.

V usage is TRBV4-2 and J usage is TRBJ2-5, with D uncertain. Trimming stripped 10 bases from V and 5 bases from J, with 11 bases between. CDR3 size: 11 residues. Germline CDR1 reads LGHNA; CDR2 reads YNFKEQ. The CDR3 DNA sequence: TGTGCCACCAAGCTCGGGGAGACCCAGTACTTC. Its translation: CATKLGETQYF.

The genes are TRBV2 and TRBJ2-7, with 7 bases lining up with TRBD1. The junction had 6 bases not matched to a gene; V was cut back by 7 bases and J by 0 bases. The CDR3 length is 14 residues. Germline-derived CDR1 and CDR2 are SNHLY and FYNNEI. The CDR3 reads CASTGDSSSYEQYF. The CDR3 DNA follows: TGTGCCAGCACCGGGGACAGCAGCTCCTACGAGCAGTACTTC.

This chain connects TRBV15 to TRBJ2-1; D is perhaps TRBD2 (6 bases). The V gene's germline CDR1 is LNHNV and CDR2 YYDKDF (reference sequence). Trimming removed 3 bases from V and 8 bases from J, with 11 bases in between. The CDR3 spans 13 residues. The CDR3 is CATSRGGWDEQFF. Written as DNA, the CDR3 is TGTGCCACCAGCAGGGGGGGATGGGATGAGCAGTTCTTC.

The chain joins TRBV7-6 to TRBJ2-5; D is unclear. Germline CDR1 is SGHVS and CDR2 is FNYEAQ. The length of the CDR3 is 18 residues. V lost 6 bases and J lost 5, with 28 bases in between. CDR3 sequence reads: CASSSTLGHARSKETQYF. In DNA, the CDR3 is TGTGCCAGCAGTTCTACCCTTGGGCATGCAAGGTCTAAGGAGACCCAGTACTTC.

This rearrangement joins TRBV7-2 to TRBJ1-1, with a weak D call TRBD1 (6 bases). Germline CDR1 is SGHTA and CDR2 is FQGNSA. V shed 5 bases and J shed 0 bases, with 13 bases lying between them. CDR3 size: 15 residues. CDR3 region: CASSPDSAMNTEAFF. The CDR3 region has the DNA TGTGCCAGCAGCCCGGACAGCGCCATGAACACTGAAGCTTTCTTT.

This chain uses TRBV27 with TRBJ2-7; 9 positions match TRBD2. V shed 5 bases and J 3 bases; nucleotides not matched to a gene: 8. The CDR3 totals 15 residues. Germline loops: CDR1 MNHEY, CDR2 SMNVEV (reference sequence). The CDR3 DNA reads as TGTGCCAGCAGTCCGCTAGCGGGGAGTGGCTACGAGCAGTACTTC. Amino acids: CASSPLAGSGYEQYF.